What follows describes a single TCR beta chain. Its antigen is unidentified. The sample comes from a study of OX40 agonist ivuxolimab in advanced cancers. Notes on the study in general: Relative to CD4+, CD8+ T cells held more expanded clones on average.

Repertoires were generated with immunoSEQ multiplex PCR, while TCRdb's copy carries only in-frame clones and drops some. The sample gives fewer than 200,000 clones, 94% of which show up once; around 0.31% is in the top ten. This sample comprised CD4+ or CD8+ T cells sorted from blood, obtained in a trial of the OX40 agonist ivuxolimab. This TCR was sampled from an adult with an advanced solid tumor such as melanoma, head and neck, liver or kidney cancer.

CDR3 coding DNA: TGTGCCAGCAGTTTTTTCGCGGAAGGAACTGGAAACACCATATATTTT. This encodes CASSFFAEGTGNTIYF. The chain links TRBV6-5 to TRBJ1-3; D gene ambiguous. Per germline, CDR1 MNHEY and CDR2 SVGAGI. CDR3 length: 16 amino acids. Trimming took 4 bases from V and 2 from J, leaving 15 bases between them.